These T cell receptor beta chains were read from a single sample in a study of blood T cell repertoires in COVID-19. Only in-frame clones appear in the TCRdb table, and some are missing; sequencing was by immunoSEQ multiplex PCR. The sample carries some 400,000 clones, approximately 90% recorded once. The source material was PBMCs or T cells enriched from blood (not recorded which). The receptors shown here come from a young man who had recovered from COVID-19. Both conserved end residues are trimmed from each CDR3.

V | CDR3
TRBV5-1 | ASRGTGGFTYEQY
TRBV11-2 | ASSWAYTGELF
TRBV28 | ASSSTGLQNTIY
TRBV28 | ASSLGRNYGYT
TRBV7-9 | ASSLWQGLEQY
TRBV27 | ASSPWTGANQPQH
TRBV24-1 | ATSDPRSQRETGELF
TRBV5-4 | ASSATGIRETQY
TRBV5-1 | ASTDRPTDTQY
TRBV5-4 | ASSRPGQAFSAEAF
TRBV14 | ASSQTVESGYT
TRBV18 | ASSRGQELNEKLF
TRBV10-1 | ASSPTGDYEQY
TRBV20-1 | SASAERDTQY
TRBV28 | ASTLSGRGVTDTQY
TRBV28 | ASSSDRQGNPGNTIY
TRBV19 | ASSSGFLYEQY
TRBV5-5 | ASSPGQGAYNEQF
TRBV19 | ASGVNYGYT
TRBV10-3 | AIRGTGPNEQF
TRBV19 | ASSIDRPNTEAF
TRBV5-6 | ASSLPANYGYT
TRBV12-3/TRBV12-4 | ASSLIRGGYT
TRBV11-2 | ASSLGLAGLYEQY
TRBV3-1/TRBV3-2 | ASSQDIAGETQY
TRBV28 | ASSPTGRVNQPQH
TRBV27 | ASSLGRVEDQPQH
TRBV15 | ATSREGGEKLF
TRBV11-2 | ASSFAGDTQY
TRBV7-9 | ASSLEQGGYNEQF
TRBV3-1/TRBV3-2 | ASSQVGGSTEAF
TRBV30 | AWGTVNNQPQH